These 31 T cell receptor beta chains were all obtained from the same sample, sequenced in a study of regulatory T cells in long-lasting Graves disease. For TCR beta, libraries came from iRepertoire HTBI primers and Arm-PCR of CDR3 regions. MiXCR, applied by TCRdb to the multiplex PCR reads, yields one record per CDR3 protein. The sample gives 400,000 to 550,000 distinct CDR3 sequences, 15% of which show up once; over 15% is in the top ten. The time point is: newly diagnosed GD, antithyroid drugs for less than 3 months. Extracted PBMC RNA gave rise to the TCR library. These same records also appear under a second study, on T cells in Graves' hyperthyroidism and ophthalmopathy.

Here the sequenced sample was peripheral blood mononuclear cells (PBMCs), taken at new diagnosis, from a patient treated with antithyroid drugs. These receptors were obtained from a woman aged 30 to 39 with Graves disease.

This clonotype has ten or more counts. The rearrangement links TRBV11-2 to TRBJ2-5; D perhaps matches TRBD2 (6 bases). V was cut by 5 bases and J by 7 bases, with 17 bases left in between. Germline CDR1 and CDR2: SGHAT and FQNNGV. The CDR3 has 14 residues. The chain's CDR3 is CASSLGPRGRTQYF. The CDR3 coding sequence is TGTGCCAGCAGCCTCGGACCGCGGGGTAGGACCCAGTACTTC.

This clonotype was counted at least ten times. The chain employs TRBV28 and TRBJ1-6; 7 bases align to TRBD1. This CDR3 comprises 16 residues. V gave up 8 bases and J gave up 6 bases; unmatched junction bases: 13. CDR1 and CDR2 (germline): MDHEN, SYDVKM. This chain's CDR3 is CASRENRGGPNSPLHF. CDR3 nucleotides: TGTGCCAGCCGTGAGAACAGAGGGGGCCCTAATTCACCCCTCCACTTT.

The chain has TRBV29-1 and TRBJ2-7, with TRBD1 identical over 7 bases. Trimming removed 6 bases from V and 5 bases from J; junction bases left unmatched: 13. CDR3 length equals 14 residues. CDR1 is SQVTM, CDR2 ANQGSEA, per germline. CDR3 residues: CSVHSRQGLDEQYF. CDR3 DNA: TGCAGCGTCCACAGCCGACAGGGTTTGGACGAGCAGTACTTC.

The sample holds many counts of this clonotype. The chain links TRBV11-1 to TRBJ2-7, with 9 bases aligning to TRBD1. Germline CDR1 SGHAT, CDR2 FQDESV (reference sequence). There are 17 residues in the CDR3. V was pared by 1 base and J by 3 bases, with 10 bases of the junction left unmatched. The CDR3 nucleotides read TGTGCCAGCAGCTTAGTTCCTGCGGGGACAGGGATCTACGAGCAGTACTTC. Protein: CASSLVPAGTGIYEQYF.

This clonotype was counted many times. The rearrangement links TRBV11-1 to TRBJ2-7, with D unclear. Germline V gene lookup returns CDR1 SGHAT and CDR2 FQDESV (reference sequence). Trimming took off 2 bases at V and 5 bases at J, with 7 bases between the two ends. This CDR3 has 12 residues. CDR3 DNA: TGTGCCAGCAGCTTAACTGACCACGAGCAGTACTTC. Translating gives CASSLTDHEQYF.

This clonotype was picked up many times. The chain couples TRBV29-1 to TRBJ2-3, with TRBD2 matching over 7 bases. This CDR3 region has 12 residues. V was pared by 8 bases and J by 4 bases, with 6 bases of the junction left unmatched. Germline lookup yields CDR1 SQVTM and CDR2 ANQGSEA. The CDR3 spells CSTGLVADTQYF. For the CDR3, the DNA is TGCAGCACAGGACTAGTAGCAGATACGCAGTATTTT.

Notes on this clonotype: This may be a read error, as it is one base from a much larger clone. The chain joins TRBV27 to TRBJ2-3; TRBD1 might be the D (5 bases). The CDR3 covers 15 residues. Trimming removed 0 bases from V and 1 base from J, with 8 bases in between. The germline V gene has CDR1 MNHEY and CDR2 SMNVEV (reference sequence). Written as DNA, the CDR3 is TGTGCCAGCAGTTTATCGGCACAGGGCACAGATACGCAGTATTTT. It encodes CASSLSAQGTDTQYF.

A few counts support this clonotype. The chain uses TRBV12-3 or TRBV12-4 and TRBJ1-6, with a weak D call TRBD1 (6 bases). There are 13 residues in the CDR3. Trimming removed 8 bases at V and 8 bases at J, with 13 bases between. CDR3 DNA sequence: TGTGCCAGCGTACAGGGACCCCATTCACCCCTCCACTTT. Amino acids: CASVQGPHSPLHF.

The chain carries TRBV20-1 and TRBJ2-1; D is perhaps TRBD2 (5 bases). Germline V lookup: CDR1 DFQATT, CDR2 SNEGSKA (reference sequence). The CDR3 spans 13 residues. Deletions cut 7 bases from V and 6 bases from J, with 16 bases between. DNA for the CDR3: TGCAGTGTTCGTGTCCCGGGAACCAATGAGCAGTTCTTC. Protein: CSVRVPGTNEQFF.

This clonotype was observed many times. The chain is built from TRBV12-3 or TRBV12-4 and TRBJ2-1; the D gene is possibly TRBD2 (5 bases). The CDR3 totals 16 residues. Trimming removed 5 bases at V and 3 bases at J, with 17 bases between. CDR3 region: CASSRHSEKFYNEQFF. The CDR3, as DNA: TGTGCCAGCAGTAGACATAGCGAGAAGTTCTACAATGAGCAGTTCTTC.

This clonotype has only a few counts. The CDR3 sequence: CASSPRAGLITSYEQYF. The DNA for the CDR3 is TGTGCCAGCTCACCCAGGGCGGGACTCATAACCTCCTACGAGCAGTACTTC. The chain has TRBV18 and TRBJ2-7; a possible D gene is TRBD2 (6 bases). Germline CDR1 KGHSH, CDR2 LQKENI. V gave up 3 bases and J gave up 0 bases, with 18 bases separating them. The CDR3 sequence is 17 residues long.

This clonotype was detected a few times. V is TRBV24-1 and J is TRBJ2-1; TRBD2 agrees at 8 bases. CDR1 is KGHDR, CDR2 SFDVKD, per germline. The J segment lost 8 bases and the V segment lost 4 bases, leaving 15 bases of the junction unmatched. This CDR3 spans 17 amino acids. In DNA, the CDR3 is TGTGCCACCAGTGACCCTACAGCGGGAGAGGGCCGTGATGAGCAGTTCTTC. It translates to CATSDPTAGEGRDEQFF.

This clonotype was observed at least ten times. The chain recombines TRBV11-3 with TRBJ2-7; D remains ambiguous. Germline CDR1 reads SGHNT; CDR2 reads YENEEA. CDR3 size: 12 residues. Between the trimmed V and J ends, which lost 5 bases and 7 bases, there was a span of 12 bases. In DNA form, the CDR3 reads TGTGCCAGCAGCCTCCCCTCTGGGGAGCAGTACTTC. Protein sequence: CASSLPSGEQYF.

This clonotype came up many times. The chain combines TRBV20-1 with TRBJ2-5, with 9 bases lining up with TRBD2. The V and J ends lost 2 bases and 3 bases, in that order; junction bases with no gene match: 7. The length of the CDR3 is 15 residues. Germline V CDR1 and CDR2: DFQATT, SNEGSKA (reference sequence). In DNA, the CDR3 is TGCAGTGCTAGATTTAGCGGGAGAGCTGAAGAGACCCAGTACTTC. Encoded protein: CSARFSGRAEETQYF.

On this clonotype itself: One end of the junction fails to match germline, which may point to a read error. This rearrangement joins TRBV12-3 or TRBV12-4 to TRBJ2-3; 7 bases line up with TRBD2. This CDR3 region has 16 residues. The CDR3 sequence: CASSLRLADLPDTQCF. In DNA form, the CDR3 reads TGTGCCAGCAGTTTGCGGCTAGCGGACCTCCCAGATACGCAGTGTTTT.

CDR3 amino acids: CASRSDSHNQPQHF. The CDR3 nucleotides are TGTGCCAGCAGATCCGACAGCCACAATCAGCCCCAGCATTTT. The chain employs TRBV6-2 or TRBV6-3 and TRBJ1-5, with D perhaps matching TRBD1 (5 bases). CDR1 MNHEY and CDR2 SVGEGT come from the germline V gene. V lost 6 bases and J 3 bases, leaving 12 bases between the germline ends. The CDR3 is 14 amino acids.

The chain employs TRBV24-1 and TRBJ2-3, with 8 bases identical to TRBD2. This CDR3 has 16 amino acids. The V and J ends lost 4 bases and 0 bases, in that order; junction bases with no gene match: 5. Germline lookup yields CDR1 KGHDR and CDR2 SFDVKD. Written as DNA, the CDR3 is TGTGCCACCAGTGACCCTGCGGGAGGCAGCACAGATACGCAGTATTTT. Translation gives CATSDPAGGSTDTQYF.

The rearrangement uses TRBV20-1 and TRBJ2-1; 8 positions agree with TRBD1. The V gene's germline CDR1 is DFQATT and CDR2 SNEGSKA (reference sequence). The CDR3 spans 13 residues. With V trimmed by 5 bases and J by 4 bases, 4 bases remained unmatched. The CDR3 DNA is TGCAGTGCTGGACAGGGACCTTACAATGAGCAGTTCTTC. Amino acid sequence: CSAGQGPYNEQFF.

The V gene is TRBV7-6, the J gene TRBJ1-5; the D is unclear. The CDR3 contains 14 residues. The V and J ends lost 2 bases and 6 bases respectively, with 11 bases between them. Germline V gene sequence: CDR1 SGHVS, CDR2 FNYEAQ. The CDR3: CASSLTRNGQPQHF. Here the CDR3 DNA reads TGTGCCAGCAGCTTAACTCGTAATGGTCAGCCCCAGCATTTT.

Points on this clonotype: This may be a read error: a much more frequent sequence differs by one nucleotide. The CDR3 reads CASSSGAGPYEQYF. CDR3 DNA sequence: TGTGCCAGCAGCTCGGGGGCAGGGCCCTACGAGCAGTACTTC. The chain is built from TRBV5-6 and TRBJ2-7, with D possibly being TRBD1 or TRBD2 (6 bases each). V lost 3 bases to trimming and J lost 2 bases, with 12 bases between them. Germline assignment: CDR1 SGHDT and CDR2 YYEEEE. The CDR3 is made up of 14 amino acids.

The rearrangement links TRBV29-1 to TRBJ2-7; TRBD1 agrees at 9 bases. From germline, CDR1 is SQVTM and CDR2 ANQGSEA. V gave up 2 bases and J gave up 1 base; unmatched junction bases: 6. The CDR3 covers 15 residues. DNA for the CDR3: TGCAGCGTTGAATGGGGGACAGGGAAATCCTACGAGCAGTACTTC. It codes for CSVEWGTGKSYEQYF.

J is TRBJ2-2 and V is TRBV24-1, with TRBD1 matching 10 bases. This CDR3 spans 16 amino acids. Germline CDR1 reads KGHDR; CDR2 reads SFDVKD. J was trimmed by 4 bases and V by 8 bases; bases with no gene match: 9. CDR3 nucleotide sequence: TGTGCCACCATGAGTTCCGGGACAGGGGTCACCGGGGAGCTGTTTTTT. It codes for CATMSSGTGVTGELFF.

This clonotype has a handful of counts. The chain employs TRBV28 and TRBJ1-2; D gene unclear. The V end lost 3 bases, the J end lost 0 bases, and 20 bases lay between the germline ends. In germline, CDR1 is MDHEN, CDR2 SYDVKM. The CDR3 is 18 amino acids. CDR3 DNA sequence: TGTGCCAGCAGTTTTCTCTCACCCCAAGCAACCCCTAACTATGGCTACACCTTC. It encodes CASSFLSPQATPNYGYTF.

In its sample, this clonotype was seen a few times. The chain links TRBV5-1 to TRBJ2-7, with 7 bases that match TRBD2. This CDR3 is built from 14 residues. Germline lookup yields CDR1 SGHRS and CDR2 YFSETQ. V gave up 4 bases and J gave up 2 bases; unmatched junction bases: 6. The chain's CDR3 is CASSPAGRAYEQYF. In DNA, the CDR3 is TGCGCCAGCAGCCCCGCGGGGAGGGCCTACGAGCAGTACTTC.

This clonotype has a count of ten or more. This chain joins TRBV28 and TRBJ2-1; TRBD2 matches 9 bases. Germline loops: CDR1 MDHEN, CDR2 SYDVKM. The J segment lost 5 bases and the V segment lost 8 bases, leaving 7 bases of the junction unmatched. This CDR3 has 14 residues. In nucleotides, the CDR3 is TGTGCCAGCGTAATAGCGGGGGTGGACAATGAGCAGTTCTTC. Its translation is CASVIAGVDNEQFF.

This clonotype was counted ten times or more. The J gene is TRBJ2-1, the V gene TRBV11-3, with 7 bases matching TRBD1. The CDR3 contains 14 residues. CDR1 and CDR2 from the germline V gene are SGHNT and YENEEA. V was pared by 4 bases and J by 10 bases, with 10 bases of the junction left unmatched. The CDR3 region is CASSSLQGRLEQFF. The CDR3 region has the DNA TGTGCCAGCAGCTCCCTACAGGGGCGATTAGAGCAGTTCTTC.

This clonotype was counted ten times or more. The chain couples TRBV11-2 to TRBJ2-7; 9 bases match TRBD2. The junction had 2 bases not matched to a gene; V was cut back by 1 base and J by 1 base. Per germline, CDR1 SGHAT and CDR2 FQNNGV. This CDR3 has 15 residues. DNA for the CDR3: TGTGCCAGCAGCTTAGGTGCGGGAGGGTCCTACGAGCAGTACTTC. Protein: CASSLGAGGSYEQYF. Full variable domain (missing parts from reference TRBV11-2 and TRBJ2-7): EAGVAQSPRYKIIEKRQSVAFWCNPISGHATLYWYQQILGQGPKLLIQFQNNGVVDDSQLPKDRFSAERLKGVDSTLKIQPAKLEDSAVYLCASSLGAGGSYEQYFGPGTRLTVT.

This clonotype was counted ten times or more. The chain employs TRBV29-1 and TRBJ2-5, with unresolved D. The V gene's germline CDR1 is SQVTM and CDR2 ANQGSEA. V lost 6 bases to trimming and J lost 5 bases, with 13 bases between them. The CDR3 length is 12 residues. This CDR3 is CSVRLGRETQYF. For the CDR3, the DNA is TGCAGCGTCAGACTCGGTCGGGAGACCCAGTACTTC.

This clonotype has ten or more counts. The chain couples TRBV12-3 or TRBV12-4 to TRBJ1-1; D is possibly TRBD1 (6 bases). The CDR3 has 14 residues. V lost 3 bases and J 3 bases, leaving 11 bases between the germline ends. The CDR3 DNA sequence: TGTGCCAGCAGTTTCAGGGGACCTTACACTGAAGCTTTCTTT. It encodes CASSFRGPYTEAFF.

Concerning this clonotype itself: A much bigger clone sits one base away, suggesting this may be a read error. The chain employs TRBV5-1 and TRBJ2-7; D might be TRBD1 (6 bases). Trimming shortened V by 2 bases and J by 7 bases, and 28 bases separated the two germline ends. CDR1 and CDR2 (germline): SGHRS, YFSETQ. This CDR3 has 18 residues. CDR3: CASSFQPLGASSYNEQYF. The CDR3 nucleotides are TGCGCCAGCAGCTTCCAACCCCTGGGGGCTAGCTCCTACAATGAGCAGTACTTC.

Ten or more counts support this clonotype. The chain uses TRBV29-1 and TRBJ2-1; D gene ambiguous. Germline loops: CDR1 SQVTM, CDR2 ANQGSEA. CDR3 size: 11 residues. V lost 4 bases and J lost 2, with 3 bases in between. CDR3 nucleotides: TGCAGCGTTGGGGCCTACAATGAGCAGTTCTTC. Translated, it gives CSVGAYNEQFF.